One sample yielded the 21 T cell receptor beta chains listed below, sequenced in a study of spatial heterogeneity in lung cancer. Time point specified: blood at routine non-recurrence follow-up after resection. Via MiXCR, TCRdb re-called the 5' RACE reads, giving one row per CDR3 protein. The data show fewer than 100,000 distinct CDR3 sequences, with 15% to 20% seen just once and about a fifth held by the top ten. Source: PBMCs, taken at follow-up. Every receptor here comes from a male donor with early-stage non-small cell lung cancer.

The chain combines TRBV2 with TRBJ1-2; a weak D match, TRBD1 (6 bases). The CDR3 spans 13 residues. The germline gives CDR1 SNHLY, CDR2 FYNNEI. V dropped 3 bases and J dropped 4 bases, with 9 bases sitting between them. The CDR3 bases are TGTGCCAGCAGTGAGAGGACAGTCTATGGCTACACCTTC. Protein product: CASSERTVYGYTF.

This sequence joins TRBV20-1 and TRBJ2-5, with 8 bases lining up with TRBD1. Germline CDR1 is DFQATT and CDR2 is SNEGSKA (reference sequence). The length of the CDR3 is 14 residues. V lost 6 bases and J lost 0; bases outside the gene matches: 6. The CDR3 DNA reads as TGCAGTGCGACGACAGGGGCGAACCAAGAGACCCAGTACTTC. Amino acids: CSATTGANQETQYF.

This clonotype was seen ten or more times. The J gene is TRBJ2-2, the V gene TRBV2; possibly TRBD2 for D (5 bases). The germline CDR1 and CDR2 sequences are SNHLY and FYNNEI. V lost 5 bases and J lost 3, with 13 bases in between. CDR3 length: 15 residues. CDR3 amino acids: CASSPPSGYTGELFF. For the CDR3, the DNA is TGTGCCAGCAGTCCCCCGAGCGGCTACACCGGGGAGCTGTTTTTT.

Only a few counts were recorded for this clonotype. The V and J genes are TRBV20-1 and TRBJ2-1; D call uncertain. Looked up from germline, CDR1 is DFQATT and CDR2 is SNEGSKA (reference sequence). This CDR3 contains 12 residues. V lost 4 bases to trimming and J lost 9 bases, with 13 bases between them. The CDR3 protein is CSAKPSWVEQFF. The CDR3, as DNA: TGCAGTGCTAAGCCTAGTTGGGTTGAGCAGTTCTTC.

CDR3 sequence: CASSLGAPGEKLFF. In DNA form, the CDR3 reads TGTGCCAGCAGTCTCGGGGCGCCGGGTGAAAAACTGTTTTTT. The J gene is TRBJ1-4, the V gene TRBV25-1; a weak D match, TRBD1 (5 bases). This CDR3 comprises 14 residues. The germline CDR1 and CDR2 sequences are MGHDK and SYGVNS. Between the trimmed V and J ends, which lost 5 bases and 7 bases, there was a span of 14 bases.

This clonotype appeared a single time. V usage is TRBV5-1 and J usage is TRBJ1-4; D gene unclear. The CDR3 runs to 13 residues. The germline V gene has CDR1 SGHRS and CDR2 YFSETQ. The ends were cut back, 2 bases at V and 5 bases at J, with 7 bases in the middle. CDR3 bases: TGCGCCAGCAGCTTAGCAGAGAATGAAAAACTGTTTTTT. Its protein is CASSLAENEKLFF. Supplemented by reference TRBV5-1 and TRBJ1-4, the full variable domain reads KAGVTQTPRYLIKTRGQQVTLSCSPISGHRSVSWYQQTPGQGLQFLFEYFSETQRNKGNFPGRFSGRQFSNSRSEMNVSTLELGDSALYLCASSLAENEKLFFGSGTQLSVL.

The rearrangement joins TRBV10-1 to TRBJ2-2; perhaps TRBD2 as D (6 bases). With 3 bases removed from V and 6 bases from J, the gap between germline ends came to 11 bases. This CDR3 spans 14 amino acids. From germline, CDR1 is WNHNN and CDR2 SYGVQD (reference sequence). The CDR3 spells CASSDLAPAGELFF. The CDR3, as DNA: TGCGCCAGCAGTGATCTAGCGCCGGCCGGGGAGCTGTTTTTT.

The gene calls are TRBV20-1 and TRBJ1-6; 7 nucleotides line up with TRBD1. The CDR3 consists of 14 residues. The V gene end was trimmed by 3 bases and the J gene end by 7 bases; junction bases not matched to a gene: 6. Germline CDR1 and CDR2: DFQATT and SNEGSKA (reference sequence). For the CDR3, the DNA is TGCAGTGCTAGGGACAGGTTGCGGAATTCACCCCTCCACTTT. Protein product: CSARDRLRNSPLHF.

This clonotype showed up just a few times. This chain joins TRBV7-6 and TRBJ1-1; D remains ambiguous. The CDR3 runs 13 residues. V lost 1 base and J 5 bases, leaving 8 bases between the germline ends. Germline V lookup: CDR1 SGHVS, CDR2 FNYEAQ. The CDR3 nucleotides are TGTGCCAGCAGCTTAGATGGGCGGACTGAAGCTTTCTTT. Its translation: CASSLDGRTEAFF.

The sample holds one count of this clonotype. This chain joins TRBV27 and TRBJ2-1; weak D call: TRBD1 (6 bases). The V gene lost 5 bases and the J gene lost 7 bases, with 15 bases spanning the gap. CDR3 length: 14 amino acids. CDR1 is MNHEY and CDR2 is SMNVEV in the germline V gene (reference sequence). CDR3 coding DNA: TGTGCCAGCAGTAAATGGACAGCCCAGAATGAGCAGTTCTTC. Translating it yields CASSKWTAQNEQFF.

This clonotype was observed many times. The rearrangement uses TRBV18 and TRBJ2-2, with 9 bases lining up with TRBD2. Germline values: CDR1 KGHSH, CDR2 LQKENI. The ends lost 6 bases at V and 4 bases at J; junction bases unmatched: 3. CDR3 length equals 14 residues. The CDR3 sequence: CASSQRGATGELFF. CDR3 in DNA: TGTGCCAGCTCCCAGCGGGGGGCCACCGGGGAGCTGTTTTTT.

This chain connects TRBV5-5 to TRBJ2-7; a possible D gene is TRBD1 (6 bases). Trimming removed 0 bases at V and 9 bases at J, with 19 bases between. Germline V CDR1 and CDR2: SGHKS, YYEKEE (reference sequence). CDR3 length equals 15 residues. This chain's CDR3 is CASSLDHGTGRGQYV. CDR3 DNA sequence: TGTGCCAGCAGCTTGGACCATGGTACAGGGCGTGGGCAGTACGTC.

DNA of the CDR3: TGCACCAGCAGCCCCAAGCTCGACGAGCAGTACGTC. Amino acids: CTSSPKLDEQYV. The chain carries TRBV1 and TRBJ2-7. TRBV1 is listed as a pseudogene. The CDR3 totals 12 residues.

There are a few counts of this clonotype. CDR3 sequence (DNA): TGTGCCAGCAGTCTTGGGGTGGGGGAGCTGTTTTTT. Its translation is CASSLGVGELFF. This chain connects TRBV3-1 to TRBJ2-2; D not resolved. Germline V lookup: CDR1 LGHDT, CDR2 YNNKEL (reference sequence). Trimming stripped 6 bases from V and 8 bases from J, with 10 bases between. CDR3 size: 12 residues.

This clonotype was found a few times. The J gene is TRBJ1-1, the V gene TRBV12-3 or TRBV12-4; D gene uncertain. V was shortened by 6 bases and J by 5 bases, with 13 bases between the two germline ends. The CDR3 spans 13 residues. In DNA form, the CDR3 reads TGTGCCAGCAGGACTGGATGGAGAACTGAAGCTTTCTTT. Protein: CASRTGWRTEAFF.

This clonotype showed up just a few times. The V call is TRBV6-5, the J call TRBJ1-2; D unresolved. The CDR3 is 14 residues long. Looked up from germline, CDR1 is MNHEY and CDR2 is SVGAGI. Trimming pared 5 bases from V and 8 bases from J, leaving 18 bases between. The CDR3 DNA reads TGTGCCAGCAGTCGGCAGACTGGCGACGGAGGCTACACCTTC. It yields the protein CASSRQTGDGGYTF.

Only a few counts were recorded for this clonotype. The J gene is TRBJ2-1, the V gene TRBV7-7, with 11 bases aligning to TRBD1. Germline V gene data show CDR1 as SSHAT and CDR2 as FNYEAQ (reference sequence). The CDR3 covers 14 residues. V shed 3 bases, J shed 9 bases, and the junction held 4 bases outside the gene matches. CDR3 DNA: TGTGCCAGCAGCTTGGGACAGGGGGTAGGTGAGCAGTTCTTC. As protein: CASSLGQGVGEQFF.

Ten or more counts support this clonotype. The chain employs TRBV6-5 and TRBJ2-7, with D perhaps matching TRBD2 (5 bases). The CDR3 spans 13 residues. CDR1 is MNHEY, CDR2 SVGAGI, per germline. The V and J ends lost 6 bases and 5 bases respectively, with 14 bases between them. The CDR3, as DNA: TGTGCCAGCAGCCAACTAGGCCACCACGAGCAGTACTTC. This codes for CASSQLGHHEQYF.

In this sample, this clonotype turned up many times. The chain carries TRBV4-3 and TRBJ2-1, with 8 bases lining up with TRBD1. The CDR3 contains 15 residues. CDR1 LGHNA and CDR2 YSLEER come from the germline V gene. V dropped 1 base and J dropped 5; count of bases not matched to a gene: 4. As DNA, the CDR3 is TGCGCCAGCAGCCAAGGGACAGGGACGGACAATGAGCAGTTCTTC. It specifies CASSQGTGTDNEQFF.

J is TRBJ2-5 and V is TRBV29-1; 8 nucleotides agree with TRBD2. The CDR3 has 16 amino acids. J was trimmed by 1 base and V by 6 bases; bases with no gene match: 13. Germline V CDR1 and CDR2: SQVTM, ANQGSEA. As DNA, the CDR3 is TGCAGCGTCGACTCCTGGGCTAGCGGGTCCCAAGAGACCCAGTACTTC. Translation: CSVDSWASGSQETQYF. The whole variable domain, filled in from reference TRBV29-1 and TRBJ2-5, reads SAVISQKPSRDICQRGTSLTIQCQVDSQVTMMFWYRQQPGQSLTLIATANQGSEATYESGFVIDKFPISRPNLTFSTLTVSNMSPEDSSIYLCSVDSWASGSQETQYFGPGTRLLVL.

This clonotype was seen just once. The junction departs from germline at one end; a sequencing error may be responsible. The CDR3 region is CASSATGEATDAFF. CDR3 nucleotide sequence: TGCGCCAGCAGCGCAACAGGGGAGGCCACTGACGCTTTCTTT. V gene TRBV5-1 combines with J gene TRBJ1-1; 7 positions agree with TRBD1. The CDR3 contains 14 residues. CDR1 SGHRS and CDR2 YFSETQ come from the germline V gene. The full variable domain, rest sourced from reference TRBV5-1 and TRBJ1-1, is KAGVTQTPRYLIKTRGQQVTLSCSPISGHRSVSWYQQTPGQGLQFLFEYFSETQRNKGNFPGRFSGRQFSNSRSEMNVSTLELGDSALYLCASSATGEATDAFFGQGTRLTVV.